Listed here are 10 T cell receptor beta chains from one sample, sequenced in a study of human T cells and chemical hapten exposure. MiXCR, applied by TCRdb to the RACE reads, yields one record per CDR3 protein. The sample contains about 62,000 distinct CDR3 sequences, around 7% of which appear only once. Specified time point: pre-sensitization, week 0. Stated treatment: therapeutic diphenylcyclopropenone sensitization with weekly scalp DPC. Sequences were derived from whole blood, sampled in connection with sensitization to the hapten diphenylcyclopropenone (DPC). The receptors come from a woman aged 30 to 39 with alopecia areata. Some clones in this sample may be carry-over from other donors' samples.

This clonotype was observed at least ten times. The chain uses TRBV20-1 and TRBJ1-2; TRBD1 might be the D (5 bases). The CDR3 sequence is 14 residues long. Trimming cost V 6 bases and J 2 bases, with 16 bases left between them. Per germline, CDR1 DFQATT and CDR2 SNEGSKA (reference sequence). The CDR3 DNA follows: TGCAGTGCGAGAAAACTGGACACCAACTATGGCTACACCTTC. Translated, it gives CSARKLDTNYGYTF.

The table lists this clonotype with many counts. The chain couples TRBV7-9 to TRBJ1-1; 10 nucleotides agree with TRBD1. The trim removed 5 bases at V and 0 bases at J, leaving 3 bases unmatched. In germline, CDR1 is SEHNR, CDR2 FQNEAQ (reference sequence). This CDR3 spans 15 amino acids. CDR3 in DNA: TGTGCCAGCAGCACGGGACAGGGGATGAACACTGAAGCTTTCTTT. It specifies CASSTGQGMNTEAFF. The full variable domain, in which reference TRBV7-9 and TRBJ1-1 provide the parts outside the CDR3, is DTGVSQNPRHKITKRGQNVTFRCDPISEHNRLYWYRQTLGQGPEFLTYFQNEAQLEKSRLLSDRFSAERPKGSFSTLEIQRTEQGDSAMYLCASSTGQGMNTEAFFGQGTRLTVV.

This clonotype was picked up many times. The J gene is TRBJ1-5, the V gene TRBV5-1; 7 positions match TRBD1. Unmatched junction bases numbered 4, after V lost 0 bases and J lost 4 bases. Germline CDR1 is SGHRS and CDR2 is YFSETQ. The CDR3 has 15 residues. This CDR3 reads CASSLGDSWNQPQHF. The CDR3 nucleotides are TGCGCCAGCAGCTTGGGGGACAGTTGGAATCAGCCCCAGCATTTT.

At least ten counts were recorded for this clonotype. V usage is TRBV5-1 and J usage is TRBJ1-3; tentative D call: TRBD1 (5 bases). Per the germline V gene, CDR1 is SGHRS and CDR2 is YFSETQ. The CDR3 totals 18 residues. V gave up 0 bases and J gave up 0 bases, with 16 bases separating them. The CDR3 reads CASSLGGGRASSGNTIYF. The CDR3 nucleotides read TGCGCCAGCAGCTTGGGGGGCGGCAGAGCGAGCTCTGGAAACACCATATATTTT.

The DNA for the CDR3 is TGCGCCAGCAGCTTAAGCGCCGGGACAGGGATAGCAGATACGCAGTATTTT. Protein: CASSLSAGTGIADTQYF. The rearrangement uses TRBV5-1 and TRBJ2-3; 9 bases agree with TRBD1. V lost 2 bases, J lost 4 bases, and 11 bases stayed unmatched. The CDR3 has 17 residues. Germline CDR1 SGHRS, CDR2 YFSETQ.

This clonotype was counted many times. V is TRBV18 and J is TRBJ2-7; D gene uncertain. This CDR3 spans 11 amino acids. The ends were cut back, 6 bases at V and 6 bases at J, with 9 bases in the middle. Per the germline V gene, CDR1 is KGHSH and CDR2 is LQKENI. The CDR3 region has the DNA TGTGCCAGCTCTCTCCCCGGCGAGCAGTACTTC. Translation: CASSLPGEQYF.

There are many counts of this clonotype. V usage is TRBV12-3 or TRBV12-4 and J usage is TRBJ1-1; no clear D gene. The CDR3 has 13 amino acids. The ends were cut back, 2 bases at V and 0 bases at J, with 4 bases in the middle. CDR3 in amino acids: CASSLTVNTEAFF. Here the CDR3 DNA reads TGTGCCAGCAGTTTAACGGTGAACACTGAAGCTTTCTTT.

This clonotype was seen ten or more times. The chain joins TRBV5-1 to TRBJ1-1, with D tentatively TRBD1 (5 bases). The germline gives CDR1 SGHRS, CDR2 YFSETQ. The CDR3 sequence is 15 residues long. Trimming shortened V by 4 bases and J by 0 bases, and 13 bases separated the two germline ends. CDR3 in amino acids: CASSAQGPMNTEAFF. DNA for the CDR3: TGCGCCAGCAGCGCCCAGGGACCGATGAACACTGAAGCTTTCTTT.

Ten or more counts support this clonotype. V and J are TRBV14 and TRBJ1-1, with a weak D call TRBD1 (5 bases). The CDR3 totals 14 residues. From germline, CDR1 is SGHDN and CDR2 FVKESK. V was clipped by 0 bases and J by 10 bases, with 15 bases between them. The CDR3 DNA sequence: TGTGCCAGCAGCCAAGAAAAATGGGGGGGGAGAGCTTTCTTT. Its translation is CASSQEKWGGRAFF.

This chain joins TRBV29-1 and TRBJ1-2; D is undetermined. Per the germline V gene, CDR1 is SQVTM and CDR2 is ANQGSEA. The CDR3 covers 12 residues. Trimming stripped 0 bases from V and 1 base from J, with 3 bases between. The CDR3 sequence is CSVEDFNYGYTF. The CDR3 DNA follows: TGCAGCGTTGAAGATTTTAACTATGGCTACACCTTC.